Described below is a single TCR beta chain sequence and its context. This receptor's antigen is unknown. No per-base quality is available; no much larger clone lies one base away. This entry belongs to a study of shared clonotypes between healthy human individuals (dated by TCRdb to about 2020). Turning to the overall study: Three men and a couple of women, aged 18 to 49 years, made up the cohort. Per donor, three plates each were used for CD4 naive and CD4 memory, two for CD8 naive, and one for CD8 memory. To estimate repertoire size and how much clonotypes are shared between individuals, the study performed deep sequencing of blood TCR repertoires from roughly five healthy adults. To increase sequencing depth and limit assay-specific biases, TCR repertoire library preparation and sequencing were carried out by different laboratories using diverse techniques. Between about 0.8 and 9.5 billion PBMCs per donor were obtained by leukapheresis.

Using the deep immunoSEQ assay, multiplex PCR amplified TCR CDR3 regions from genomic DNA. Extracted genomic DNA from each cell subset was spread evenly across all wells of several immunoSEQ 96-well plates, with each plate serving as a replicate. For sorted subsets, each replicate PCR was loaded with 200 ng genomic DNA, equivalent to approximately 33,000 T cell genomes. Purified libraries were measured with a Qubit 3.0 fluorometer, size-checked on a Bioanalyzer 2100, and measured again with the KAPA Library Quantification kit. Each immunoSEQ 96-well plate was sequenced on its own single-read 150-cycle Illumina NextSeq 550 flow cell. The authors' analysis ran thus. Because only junctional sequences without quality scores were contained in the immunoSEQ output, filtering matching that applied to full-length reads could not be performed. To assign V/J genes and CDR3, sequences were annotated using PyIR, a Python wrapper for IgBLAST v1.9, with IMGT germline references. Any read was removed if the V/J assignment was weak (E-value above 1e-6), the CDR3 was missing, or the read contained stop codons, out-of-frame junctions, or ambiguous translated residues. V3J clonotypes were defined as sequences sharing an identical inferred V gene, J gene, and CDR3 amino acid sequence. The percentage overlap between two repertoires was calculated by dividing the number of shared unique clonotypes by the size of the smaller repertoire. Three approaches were used to assess repertoire richness: RTK rarefaction, the Chao1 estimator, and Recon v2.1 estimates of unobserved clonotypes. Generation probabilities for all TCRbeta clonotypes obtained by the gDNA method from four donors were computed using OLGA. As stored in TCRdb, this immuneACCESS dataset retains in-frame rearrangements with V and J assigned. A fraction of the clones does not appear; measured against another copy, unresolved V genes explain less than half of the discrepancy, and the remainder lacks a known reason. V and J calls and clone size are those listed in that table; D and trimming were worked out from the DNA. The sample table shows around 980,000 clones, and approximately 80% are seen once. The ten largest account for roughly 0.55% of the sample.

The donors were healthy, HIV-negative adults who had no recently reported acute infections or vaccinations. All donors were Caucasian adults living in Nashville, Tennessee, USA. CD4+ T cells were enriched by magnetic negative selection, after which naive cells were positively selected on CD45RA and the negative fraction was taken as the memory subset. Blood was obtained by leukapheresis, after which PBMCs were separated by Ficoll-Histopaque density gradient centrifugation and cryopreserved in liquid nitrogen vapor phase. Purity and quantity of every magnetically sorted T cell population were checked by analytical flow cytometry. Genomic DNA was isolated from each sorted fraction and quantified by UV absorbance on a Nanodrop 2000c. Summary of the overall study and its limitations: Compared with non-shared clonotypes, the clonotypes found in all four sorted-subset donors had higher generation probabilities. Sampling was limited to blood, and TCR repertoires in tissue likely differ from TCR repertoires in blood. Sharing across four donors was observed for around 5% of naive CD4, around 3.5% of naive CD8, over 2% of memory CD4, and roughly 0.4% of memory CD8 clonotypes. Pairwise subsampling indicated that sequencing depth was expected to affect the degree of clonotype sharing among donors. The genetic and exposure-history diversity represented was limited by the small number of donors. Even with the large sequencing depth, rarefaction of the sorted-subset datasets indicated that sequencing was incomplete. Naive subsets generally had larger estimated clonotype richness than memory subsets.

Input material: memory CD4+ T cells from PBMCs. The label giving this sample's cell subset or site can be read as: CD45RA-negative fraction. This clonotype was sampled from a man in his late teens or twenties in good health. Some clones in this sample may be carry-over from other donors' samples.

The nucleotides read TGTGCCAGCAGCTTGTATGAGACCCAGTACTTC. The encoded protein is CASSLYETQYF. This receptor chain uses TRBV5-5 and TRBJ2-5, with the D gene uncertain. Including the terminal cysteine and phenylalanine, the CDR3 comprises 11 residues. Kept here is only the CDR3 DNA, which spans 33 bases and is read in frame from base 1. Looking up the germline V gene (reference sequence) yields CDR1 SGHKS and CDR2 YYEKEE. V was cut back by 1 base and J by 5 bases, leaving a gap of 3 bases between them.